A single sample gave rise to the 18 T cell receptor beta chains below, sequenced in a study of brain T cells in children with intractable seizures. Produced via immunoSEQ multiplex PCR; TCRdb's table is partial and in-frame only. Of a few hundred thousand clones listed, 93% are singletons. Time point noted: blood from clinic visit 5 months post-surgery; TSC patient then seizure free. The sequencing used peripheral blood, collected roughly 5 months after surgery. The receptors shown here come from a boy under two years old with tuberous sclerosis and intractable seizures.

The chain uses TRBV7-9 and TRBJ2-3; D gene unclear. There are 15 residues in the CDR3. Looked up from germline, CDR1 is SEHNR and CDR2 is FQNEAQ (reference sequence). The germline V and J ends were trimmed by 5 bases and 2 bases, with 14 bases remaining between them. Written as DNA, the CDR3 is TGTGCCAGCAGCCCCCCCGGATCCTCCACAGATACGCAGTATTTT. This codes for CASSPPGSSTDTQYF.

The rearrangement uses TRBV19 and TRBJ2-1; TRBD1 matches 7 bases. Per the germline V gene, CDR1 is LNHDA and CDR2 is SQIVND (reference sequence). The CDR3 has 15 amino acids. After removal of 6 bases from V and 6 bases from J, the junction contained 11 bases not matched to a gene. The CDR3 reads CASSTTGERGNEQFF. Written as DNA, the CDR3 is TGTGCCAGTAGCACTACAGGGGAAAGGGGCAATGAGCAGTTCTTC.

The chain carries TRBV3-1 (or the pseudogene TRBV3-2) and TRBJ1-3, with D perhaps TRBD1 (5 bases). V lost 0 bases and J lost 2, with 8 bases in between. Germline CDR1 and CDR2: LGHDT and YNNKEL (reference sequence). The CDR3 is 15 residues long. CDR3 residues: CASSQDYRPGNTIYF. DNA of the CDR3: TGTGCCAGCAGCCAAGATTACAGGCCTGGAAACACCATATATTTT.

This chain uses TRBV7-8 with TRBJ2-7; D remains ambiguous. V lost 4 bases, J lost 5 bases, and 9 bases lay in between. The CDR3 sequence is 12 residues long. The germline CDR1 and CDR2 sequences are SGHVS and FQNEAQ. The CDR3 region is CASSSLANEQYF. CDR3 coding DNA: TGTGCCAGCAGCTCCCTGGCAAACGAGCAGTACTTC.

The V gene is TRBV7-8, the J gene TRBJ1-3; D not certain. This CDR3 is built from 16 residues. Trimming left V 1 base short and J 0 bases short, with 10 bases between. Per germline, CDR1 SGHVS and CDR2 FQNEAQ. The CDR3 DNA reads TGTGCCAGCAGCTTAGGGTACACGGCCTCTGGAAACACCATATATTTT. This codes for CASSLGYTASGNTIYF.

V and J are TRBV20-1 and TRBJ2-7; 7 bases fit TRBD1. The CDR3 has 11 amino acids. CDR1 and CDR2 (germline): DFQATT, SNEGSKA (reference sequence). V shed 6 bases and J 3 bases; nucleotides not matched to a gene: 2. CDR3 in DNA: TGCAGTGCCAACAGGGGCTACGAGCAGTACTTC. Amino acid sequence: CSANRGYEQYF.

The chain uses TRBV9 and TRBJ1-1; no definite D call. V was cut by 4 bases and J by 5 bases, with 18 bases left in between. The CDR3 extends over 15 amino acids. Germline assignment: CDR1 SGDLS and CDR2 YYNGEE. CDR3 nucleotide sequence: TGTGCCAGCAGCCCAATCTCCGGTCTGTGGACTGAAGCTTTCTTT. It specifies CASSPISGLWTEAFF.

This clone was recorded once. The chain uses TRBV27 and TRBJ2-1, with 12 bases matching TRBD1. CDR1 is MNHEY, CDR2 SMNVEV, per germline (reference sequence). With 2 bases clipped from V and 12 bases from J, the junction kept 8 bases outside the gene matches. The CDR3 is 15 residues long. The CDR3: CASSLLGTGGVVQFF. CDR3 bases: TGTGCCAGCAGTTTACTCGGGACAGGGGGCGTTGTGCAGTTCTTC.

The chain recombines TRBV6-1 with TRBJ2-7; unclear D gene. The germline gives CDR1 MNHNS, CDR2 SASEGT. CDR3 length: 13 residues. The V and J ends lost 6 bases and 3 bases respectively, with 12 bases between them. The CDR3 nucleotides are TGTGCCAGCAGCCCCACATGGAACTACGAGCAGTACTTC. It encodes CASSPTWNYEQYF.

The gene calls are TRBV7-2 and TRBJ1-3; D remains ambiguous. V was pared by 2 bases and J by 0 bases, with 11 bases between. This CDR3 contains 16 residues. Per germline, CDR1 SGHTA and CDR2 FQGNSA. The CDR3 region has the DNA TGTGCCAGCAGCTTAAGCCCGGTCAACTCTGGAAACACCATATATTTT. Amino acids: CASSLSPVNSGNTIYF. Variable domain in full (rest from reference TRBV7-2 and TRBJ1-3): GAGVSQSPSNKVTEKGKDVELRCDPISGHTALYWYRQSLGQGLEFLIYFQGNSAPDKSGLPSDRFSAERTGGSVSTLTIQRTQQEDSAVYLCASSLSPVNSGNTIYFGEGSWLTVV.

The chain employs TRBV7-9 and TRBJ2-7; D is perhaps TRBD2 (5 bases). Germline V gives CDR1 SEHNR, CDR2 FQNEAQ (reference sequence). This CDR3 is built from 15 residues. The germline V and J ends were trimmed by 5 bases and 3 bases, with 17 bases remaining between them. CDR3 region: CASSIKTGNNYEQYF. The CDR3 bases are TGTGCCAGCAGCATCAAAACGGGAAATAACTACGAGCAGTACTTC.

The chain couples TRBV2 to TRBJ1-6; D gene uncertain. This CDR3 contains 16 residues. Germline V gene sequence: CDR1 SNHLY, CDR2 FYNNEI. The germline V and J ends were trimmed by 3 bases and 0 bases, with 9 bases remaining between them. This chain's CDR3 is CASSDRDSSYNSPLHF. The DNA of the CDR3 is TGTGCCAGCAGTGATCGGGATTCCTCCTATAATTCACCCCTCCACTTT.

The CDR3 bases are TGTGCCAGCAGTGTTAGGCACTACACTTTGGACACTGAAGCTTTCTTT. It is translated as CASSVRHYTLDTEAFF. The gene calls are TRBV28 and TRBJ1-1; D gene uncertain. CDR1 is MDHEN and CDR2 is SYDVKM in the germline V gene. This CDR3 has 16 amino acids. The germline V and J ends were trimmed by 5 bases and 3 bases, with 19 bases remaining between them.

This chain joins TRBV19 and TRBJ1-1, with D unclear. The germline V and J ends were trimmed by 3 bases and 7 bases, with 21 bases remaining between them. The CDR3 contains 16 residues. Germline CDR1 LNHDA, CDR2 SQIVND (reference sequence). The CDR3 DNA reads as TGTGCCAGTAGTATGCGATGGCGTCAGGTTGTCAATGAAGCTTTCTTT. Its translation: CASSMRWRQVVNEAFF.

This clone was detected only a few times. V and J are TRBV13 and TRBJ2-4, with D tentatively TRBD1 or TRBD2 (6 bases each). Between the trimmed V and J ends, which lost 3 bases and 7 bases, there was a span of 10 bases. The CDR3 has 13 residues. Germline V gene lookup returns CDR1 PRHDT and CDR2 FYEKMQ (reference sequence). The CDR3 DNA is TGTGCCAGCAGCTTTGGGGGGCCGAACATTCAGTACTTC. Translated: CASSFGGPNIQYF.

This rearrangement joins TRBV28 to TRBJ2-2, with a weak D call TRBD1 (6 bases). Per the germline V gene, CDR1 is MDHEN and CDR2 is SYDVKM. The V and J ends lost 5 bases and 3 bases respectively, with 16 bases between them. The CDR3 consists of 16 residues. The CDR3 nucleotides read TGTGCCAGCAGTGCAACAGGGTCGGTAGACACCGGGGAGCTGTTTTTT. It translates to CASSATGSVDTGELFF.

For the CDR3, the DNA is TGTGCCAGCAGCCAGTATACAGGAGAAAATCAGCCCCAGCATTTT. Protein sequence: CASSQYTGENQPQHF. J is TRBJ1-5 and V is TRBV4-2; TRBD1 might be the D (5 bases). This CDR3 has 15 residues. V was cut by 3 bases and J by 4 bases, with 13 bases left in between. Germline V gene sequence: CDR1 LGHNA, CDR2 YNFKEQ.

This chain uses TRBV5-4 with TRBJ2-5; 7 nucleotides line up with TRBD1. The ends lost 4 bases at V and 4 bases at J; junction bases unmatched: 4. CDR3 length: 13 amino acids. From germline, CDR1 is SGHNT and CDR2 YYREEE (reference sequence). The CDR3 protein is CASSPGQPETQYF. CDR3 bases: TGTGCCAGCAGCCCGGGACAGCCAGAGACCCAGTACTTC.